This note documents a single T cell receptor (beta chain) sequence. Its antigen is not identified. The data originate from a study of OX40 agonist ivuxolimab in advanced cancers. Study background: Patients were treated with ivuxolimab, an agonistic anti-OX40 (CD134) antibody. Points from the study as a whole: Expanded clones were, on average, more numerous among CD8+ T cells than CD4+.

Patients with autoimmune history or systemic immunosuppression were excluded. This CDR3 contains 15 residues. Germline V gene data show CDR1 as LGHNA and CDR2 as YSLEER. V gave up 0 bases and J gave up 3 bases, with 12 bases separating them. The method was immunoSEQ multiplex PCR; TCRdb's version includes in-frame clones alone and lacks a portion of them. The sample has tens of thousands of clones, 86% seen once. This receptor was identified in an adult with an advanced solid tumor such as melanoma, head and neck, liver or kidney cancer. Specimen: CD4+ or CD8+ T cells sorted from blood, collected in a trial of the OX40 agonist ivuxolimab. The V call is TRBV4-3, the J call TRBJ2-7; no clear D gene. CDR3 coding DNA: TGCGCCAGCAGCCAAGATGGGTCCAGAAACTACGAGCAGTACTTC. As protein: CASSQDGSRNYEQYF.